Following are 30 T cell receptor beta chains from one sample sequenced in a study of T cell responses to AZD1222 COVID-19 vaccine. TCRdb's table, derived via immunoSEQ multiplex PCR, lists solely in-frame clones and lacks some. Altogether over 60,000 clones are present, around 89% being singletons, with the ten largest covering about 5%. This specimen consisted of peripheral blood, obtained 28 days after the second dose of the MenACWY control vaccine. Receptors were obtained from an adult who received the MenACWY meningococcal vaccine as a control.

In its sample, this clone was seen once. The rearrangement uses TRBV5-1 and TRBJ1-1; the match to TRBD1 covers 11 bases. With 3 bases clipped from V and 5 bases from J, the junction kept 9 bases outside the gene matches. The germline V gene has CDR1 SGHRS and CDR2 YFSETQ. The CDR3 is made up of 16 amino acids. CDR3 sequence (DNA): TGCGCCAGCAGCTCCTGGACAGGGGGCGCGGGGACTGAAGCTTTCTTT. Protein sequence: CASSSWTGGAGTEAFF.

DNA of the CDR3: TGTGCCAGCAGTTACCGGACAGGGGCCGGGGAGCTGTTTTTT. This translates into CASSYRTGAGELFF. V usage is TRBV6-5 and J usage is TRBJ2-2; TRBD1 aligns across 9 bases. Per germline, CDR1 MNHEY and CDR2 SVGAGI. V gave up 2 bases and J gave up 6 bases; unmatched junction bases: 1. This CDR3 is built from 14 residues.

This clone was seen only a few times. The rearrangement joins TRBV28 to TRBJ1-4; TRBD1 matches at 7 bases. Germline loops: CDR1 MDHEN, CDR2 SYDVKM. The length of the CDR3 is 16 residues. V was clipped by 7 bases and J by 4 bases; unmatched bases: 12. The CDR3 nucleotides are TGTGCCAGCACTTCTCGAGGGGGCAGGTTTAATGAAAAACTGTTTTTT. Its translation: CASTSRGGRFNEKLFF.

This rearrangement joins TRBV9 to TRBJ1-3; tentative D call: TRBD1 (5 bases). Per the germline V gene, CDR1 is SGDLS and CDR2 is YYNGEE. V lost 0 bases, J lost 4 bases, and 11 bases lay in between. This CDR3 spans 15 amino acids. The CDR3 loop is CASSVEGTRGNTIYF. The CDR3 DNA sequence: TGTGCCAGCAGCGTAGAAGGGACTCGCGGAAACACCATATATTTT.

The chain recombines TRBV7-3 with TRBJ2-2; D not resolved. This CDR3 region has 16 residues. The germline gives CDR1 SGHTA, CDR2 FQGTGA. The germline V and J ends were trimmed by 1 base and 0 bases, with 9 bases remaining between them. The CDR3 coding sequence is TGTGCCAGCAGCTTAATGGGCAGTTCGAACACCGGGGAGCTGTTTTTT. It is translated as CASSLMGSSNTGELFF.

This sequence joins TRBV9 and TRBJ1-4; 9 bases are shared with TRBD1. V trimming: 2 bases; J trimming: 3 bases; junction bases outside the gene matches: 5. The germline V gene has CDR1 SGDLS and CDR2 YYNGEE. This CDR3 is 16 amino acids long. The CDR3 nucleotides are TGTGCCAGCAGCGTTGGGACAGGGTCGGCTAATGAAAAACTGTTTTTT. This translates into CASSVGTGSANEKLFF.

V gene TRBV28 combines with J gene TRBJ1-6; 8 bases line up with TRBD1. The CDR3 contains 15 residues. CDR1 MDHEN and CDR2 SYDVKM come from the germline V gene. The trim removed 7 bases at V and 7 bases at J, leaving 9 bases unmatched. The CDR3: CASTDPGTGNSPLHF. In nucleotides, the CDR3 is TGTGCCAGCACCGACCCGGGGACAGGAAATTCACCCCTCCACTTT.

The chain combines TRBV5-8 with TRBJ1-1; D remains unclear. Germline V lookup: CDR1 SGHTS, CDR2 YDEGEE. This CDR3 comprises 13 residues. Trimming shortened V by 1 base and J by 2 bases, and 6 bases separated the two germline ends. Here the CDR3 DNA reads TGTGCCAGCAGCTTGAGGGCTAACACTGAAGCTTTCTTT. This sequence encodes CASSLRANTEAFF.

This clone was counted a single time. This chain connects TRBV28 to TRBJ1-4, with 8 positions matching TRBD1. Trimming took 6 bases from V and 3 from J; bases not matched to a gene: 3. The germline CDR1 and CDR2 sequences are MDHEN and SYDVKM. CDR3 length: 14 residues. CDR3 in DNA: TGTGCCAGCAGCCAGGACAGGGCTAATGAAAAACTGTTTTTT. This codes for CASSQDRANEKLFF.

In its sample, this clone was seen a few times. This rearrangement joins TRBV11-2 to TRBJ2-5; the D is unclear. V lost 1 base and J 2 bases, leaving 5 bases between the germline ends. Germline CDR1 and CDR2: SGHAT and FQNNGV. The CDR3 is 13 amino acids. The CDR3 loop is CASSLVIQETQYF. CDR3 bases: TGTGCCAGCAGCTTAGTTATTCAAGAGACCCAGTACTTC.

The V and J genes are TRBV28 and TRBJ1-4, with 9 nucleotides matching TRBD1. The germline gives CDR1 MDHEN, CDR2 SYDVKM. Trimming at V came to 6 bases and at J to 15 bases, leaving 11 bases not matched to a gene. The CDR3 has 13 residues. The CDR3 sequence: CASRPGQGGTMFF. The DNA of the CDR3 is TGTGCCAGCAGGCCGGGACAGGGTGGAACGATGTTTTTT.

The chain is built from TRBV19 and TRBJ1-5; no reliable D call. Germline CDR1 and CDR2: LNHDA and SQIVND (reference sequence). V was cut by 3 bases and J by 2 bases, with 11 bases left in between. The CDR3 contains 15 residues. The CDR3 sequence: CASSILAGGNQPQHF. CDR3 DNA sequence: TGTGCCAGTAGTATCCTCGCCGGTGGCAATCAGCCCCAGCATTTT.

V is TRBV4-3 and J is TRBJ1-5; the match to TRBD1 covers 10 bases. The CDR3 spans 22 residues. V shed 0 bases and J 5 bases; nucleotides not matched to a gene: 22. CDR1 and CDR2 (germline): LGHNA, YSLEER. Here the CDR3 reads CASSQDKDFADRGLWWDQPQHF. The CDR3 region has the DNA TGCGCCAGCAGCCAAGATAAAGACTTTGCGGACAGGGGGTTATGGTGGGATCAGCCCCAGCATTTT.

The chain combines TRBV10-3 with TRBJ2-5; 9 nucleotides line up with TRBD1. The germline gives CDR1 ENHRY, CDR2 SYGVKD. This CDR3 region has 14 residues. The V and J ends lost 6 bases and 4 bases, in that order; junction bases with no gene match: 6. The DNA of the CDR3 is TGTGCCATCAGCCTTACAGGGGGCGGAGAGACCCAGTACTTC. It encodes CAISLTGGGETQYF.

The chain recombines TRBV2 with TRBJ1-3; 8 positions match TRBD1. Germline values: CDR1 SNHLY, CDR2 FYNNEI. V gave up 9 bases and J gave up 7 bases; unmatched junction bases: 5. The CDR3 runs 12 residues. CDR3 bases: TGTGCCAGAGACCAGGGGGCGAACACCATATATTTT. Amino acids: CARDQGANTIYF.

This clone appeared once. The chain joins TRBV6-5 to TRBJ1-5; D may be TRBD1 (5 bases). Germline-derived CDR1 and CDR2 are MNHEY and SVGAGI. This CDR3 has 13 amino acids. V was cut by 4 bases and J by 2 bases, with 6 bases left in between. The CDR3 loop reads CASSWGRNQPQHF. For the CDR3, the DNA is TGTGCCAGCAGTTGGGGCCGCAATCAGCCCCAGCATTTT.

CDR3 DNA sequence: TGCGCCAGCAGCTCGACTAGCGGGAGCTCTTTTTGGTCGAACACCGGGGAGCTGTTTTTT. It codes for CASSSTSGSSFWSNTGELFF. This chain connects TRBV5-1 to TRBJ2-2; 12 nucleotides align to TRBD2. The CDR3 covers 20 residues. Losses at the gene ends were 3 bases for V and 0 bases for J; bases not matched to a gene: 12. Germline V lookup: CDR1 SGHRS, CDR2 YFSETQ.

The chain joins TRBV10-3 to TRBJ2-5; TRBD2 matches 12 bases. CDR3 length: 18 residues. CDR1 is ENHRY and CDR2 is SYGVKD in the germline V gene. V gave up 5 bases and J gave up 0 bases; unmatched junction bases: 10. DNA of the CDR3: TGTGCCATCAGTCTGAGAGAGCTAGCGGGGGGGTACCAAGAGACCCAGTACTTC. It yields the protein CAISLRELAGGYQETQYF.

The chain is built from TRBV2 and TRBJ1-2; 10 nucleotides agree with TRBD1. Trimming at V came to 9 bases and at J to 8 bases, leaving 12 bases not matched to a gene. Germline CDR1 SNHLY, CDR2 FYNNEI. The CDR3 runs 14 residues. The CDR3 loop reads CASAGTGDFGGYTF. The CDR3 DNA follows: TGTGCCAGTGCCGGGACAGGGGATTTTGGAGGCTACACCTTC.

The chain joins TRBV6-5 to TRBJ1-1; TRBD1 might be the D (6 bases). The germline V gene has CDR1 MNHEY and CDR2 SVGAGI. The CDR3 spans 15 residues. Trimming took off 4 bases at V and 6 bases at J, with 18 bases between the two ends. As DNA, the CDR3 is TGTGCCAGCAGTTCCGCCTTTGACAGGCAGGCTGAAGCTTTCTTT. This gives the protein CASSSAFDRQAEAFF.

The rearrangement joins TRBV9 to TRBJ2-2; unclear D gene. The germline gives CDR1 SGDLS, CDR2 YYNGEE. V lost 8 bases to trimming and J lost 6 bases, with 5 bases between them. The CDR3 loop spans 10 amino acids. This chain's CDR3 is CARPPGELFF. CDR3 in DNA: TGTGCCAGGCCCCCCGGGGAGCTGTTTTTT.

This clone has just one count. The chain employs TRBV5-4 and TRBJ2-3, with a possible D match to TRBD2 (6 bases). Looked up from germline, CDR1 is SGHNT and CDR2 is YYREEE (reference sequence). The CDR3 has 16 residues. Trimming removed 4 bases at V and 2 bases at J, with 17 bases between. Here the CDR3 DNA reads TGTGCCAGCAGCCATGGAGGGCGGGGCCTCACAGATACGCAGTATTTT. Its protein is CASSHGGRGLTDTQYF.

CDR3 DNA: TGCGCCAGCAGCCCGACCGGGGACACAAATCAGCCCCAGCATTTT. Its protein is CASSPTGDTNQPQHF. J is TRBJ1-5 and V is TRBV5-1, with D perhaps matching TRBD1 (6 bases). The CDR3 is 15 residues long. V lost 4 bases and J lost 4, with 15 bases in between. Germline CDR1 is SGHRS and CDR2 is YFSETQ.

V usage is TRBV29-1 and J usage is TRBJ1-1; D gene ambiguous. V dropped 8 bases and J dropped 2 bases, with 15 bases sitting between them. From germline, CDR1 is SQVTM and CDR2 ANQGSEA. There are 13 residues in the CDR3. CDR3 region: CSIRRGGNTEAFF. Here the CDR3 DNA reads TGCAGCATCCGGCGGGGAGGAAACACTGAAGCTTTCTTT.

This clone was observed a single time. The CDR3 DNA sequence: TGTGCCAGCAGTTTATATGGGACTCCCCCCACTGGCTACACCTTC. It encodes CASSLYGTPPTGYTF. This sequence joins TRBV28 and TRBJ1-2, with a tentative D call TRBD1 (5 bases). The CDR3 is 15 residues long. Germline CDR1 and CDR2: MDHEN and SYDVKM. V gave up 1 base and J gave up 7 bases, with 16 bases separating them.

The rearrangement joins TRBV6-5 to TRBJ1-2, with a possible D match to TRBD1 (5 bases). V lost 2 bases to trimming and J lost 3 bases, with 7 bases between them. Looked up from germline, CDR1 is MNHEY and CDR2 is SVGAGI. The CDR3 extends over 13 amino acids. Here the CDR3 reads CASSYKGDYGYTF. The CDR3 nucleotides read TGTGCCAGCAGTTACAAAGGGGACTATGGCTACACCTTC.

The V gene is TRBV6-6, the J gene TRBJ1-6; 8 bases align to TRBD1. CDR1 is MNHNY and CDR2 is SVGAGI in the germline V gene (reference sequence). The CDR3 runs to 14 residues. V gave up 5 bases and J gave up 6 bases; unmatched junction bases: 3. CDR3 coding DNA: TGTGCCAGCAGTCCCGGACAGGGTAATTCACCCCTCCACTTT. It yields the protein CASSPGQGNSPLHF.

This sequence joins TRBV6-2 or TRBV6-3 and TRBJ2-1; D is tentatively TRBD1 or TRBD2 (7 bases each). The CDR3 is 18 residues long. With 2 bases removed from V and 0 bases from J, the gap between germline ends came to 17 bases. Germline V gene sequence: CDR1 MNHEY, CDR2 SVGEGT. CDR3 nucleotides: TGTGCCAGCAGTTACGGGGGGGGACAGTCTAGCTCCTACAATGAGCAGTTCTTC. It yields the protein CASSYGGGQSSSYNEQFF.

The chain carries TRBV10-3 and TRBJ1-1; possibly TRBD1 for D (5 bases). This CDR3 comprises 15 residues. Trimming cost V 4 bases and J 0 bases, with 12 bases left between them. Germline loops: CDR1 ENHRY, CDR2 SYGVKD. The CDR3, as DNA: TGTGCCATCAGTGCTGGAGAGGGGTTGAACACTGAAGCTTTCTTT. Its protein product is CAISAGEGLNTEAFF.

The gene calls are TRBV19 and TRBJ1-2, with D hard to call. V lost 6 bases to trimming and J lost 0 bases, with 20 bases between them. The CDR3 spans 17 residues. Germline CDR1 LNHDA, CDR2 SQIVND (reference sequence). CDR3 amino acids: CASRSDPGLPTNYGYTF. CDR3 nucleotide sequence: TGTGCCAGTAGATCCGACCCCGGCCTTCCGACTAACTATGGCTACACCTTC. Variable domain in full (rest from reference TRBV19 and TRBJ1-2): DGGITQSPKYLFRKEGQNVTLSCEQNLNHDAMYWYRQDPGQGLRLIYYSQIVNDFQKGDIAEGYSVSREKKESFPLTVTSAQKNPTAFYLCASRSDPGLPTNYGYTFGSGTRLTVV.